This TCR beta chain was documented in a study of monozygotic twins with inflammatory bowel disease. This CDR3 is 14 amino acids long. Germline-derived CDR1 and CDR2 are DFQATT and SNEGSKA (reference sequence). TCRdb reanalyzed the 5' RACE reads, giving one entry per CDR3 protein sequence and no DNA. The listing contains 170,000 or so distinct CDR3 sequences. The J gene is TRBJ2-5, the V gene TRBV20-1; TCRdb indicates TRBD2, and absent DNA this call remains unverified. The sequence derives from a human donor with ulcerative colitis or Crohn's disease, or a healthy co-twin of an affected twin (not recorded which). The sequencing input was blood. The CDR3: CSARGASGQETQYF.